This TCR beta chain was obtained from a study of cytotoxic CD8 clonotypes in ibrutinib-treated CLL. The CDR3 runs to 14 residues. Profiled with immunoSEQ multiplex PCR; TCRdb holds only in-frame clones, not every one. The repertoire has approximately 97,000 clones, around 77% of them found once; the top ten carry 20% to 25%. Sequenced here: PBMCs, sampled after 24 months of ibrutinib treatment. V usage is TRBV21-1 and J usage is TRBJ2-7; the table names TRBD2, a call not compared with the DNA. TRBV21-1 is labeled a pseudogene. The sequence was collected from a human donor with chronic lymphocytic leukemia. The CDR3 spells CASNRGGASYEQYF. CDR3 DNA: TGTGCCAGCAATCGGGGGGGCGCGTCCTACGAGCAGTACTTC.